The 16 T cell receptor beta chains below all came from one sample that was sequenced in a study of blood T cell repertoires in COVID-19. Sequenced by immunoSEQ multiplex PCR; TCRdb stores in-frame clones only, minus some. The repertoire holds approximately 240,000 clones, with nearly 90% as singletons. The specimen was peripheral blood. These receptors were obtained from a middle-aged woman who had recovered from COVID-19.

In regard to this clone: The same CDR3 is also encoded by other DNA sequences in this sample. The chain carries TRBV7-9 and TRBJ2-7, with a weak D call TRBD2 (5 bases). V gave up 4 bases and J gave up 4 bases, with 8 bases separating them. CDR3 length: 12 amino acids. CDR1 is SEHNR, CDR2 FQNEAQ, per germline (reference sequence). The CDR3 loop is CASSSGRYEQYF. The DNA for the CDR3 is TGTGCCAGCAGCTCTGGGAGATACGAGCAGTACTTC.

V usage is TRBV30 and J usage is TRBJ2-2; possible D gene TRBD1, 5 bases. This CDR3 contains 16 residues. Germline V gives CDR1 GTSNPN, CDR2 SVGIG (reference sequence). V shed 5 bases and J shed 3 bases, with 19 bases lying between them. The chain's CDR3 is CAWSIYPRVDTGELFF. For the CDR3, the DNA is TGTGCCTGGTCAATCTACCCCAGGGTGGACACCGGGGAGCTGTTTTTT. Variable domain in full (rest from reference TRBV30 and TRBJ2-2): SQTIHQWPATLVQPVGSPLSLECTVEGTSNPNLYWYRQAAGRGLQLLFYSVGIGQISSEVPQNLSASRPQDRQFILSSKKLLLSDSGFYLCAWSIYPRVDTGELFFGEGSRLTVL.

This clone was recorded only once. The chain uses TRBV7-2 and TRBJ2-5, with 8 bases identical to TRBD1. Trimming cost V 4 bases and J 5 bases; bases outside gene matches: 12. The CDR3 is made up of 16 amino acids. Germline loops: CDR1 SGHTA, CDR2 FQGNSA. The CDR3 here is CASSSTGQARKETQYF. CDR3 bases: TGTGCCAGCAGCTCAACGGGACAGGCTAGGAAGGAGACCCAGTACTTC.

The chain has TRBV27 and TRBJ2-7; D perhaps matches TRBD1 (7 bases). The V gene's germline CDR1 is MNHEY and CDR2 SMNVEV (reference sequence). V gave up 6 bases and J gave up 4 bases, with 16 bases separating them. The CDR3 contains 14 residues. CDR3: CASRAGQISYEQYF. The CDR3 coding sequence is TGTGCCAGCAGGGCGGGACAGATTAGTTACGAGCAGTACTTC.

The J gene is TRBJ1-2, the V gene TRBV27; unclear D gene. Per germline, CDR1 MNHEY and CDR2 SMNVEV (reference sequence). The V gene lost 5 bases and the J gene lost 4 bases, with 17 bases spanning the gap. This CDR3 has 15 amino acids. The CDR3 sequence is CASSKADGLSYGYTF. CDR3 coding DNA: TGTGCCAGCAGTAAAGCGGACGGATTGAGCTATGGCTACACCTTC.

This clone was detected only once. V usage is TRBV7-6 and J usage is TRBJ2-3; D perhaps matches TRBD2 (5 bases). V was pared by 2 bases and J by 6 bases, with 9 bases between. The length of the CDR3 is 13 residues. Germline V gene lookup returns CDR1 SGHVS and CDR2 FNYEAQ. CDR3 protein: CASSLRRGDTQYF. CDR3 sequence (DNA): TGTGCCAGCAGCTTACGGCGAGGGGATACGCAGTATTTT.

The chain joins TRBV27 to TRBJ2-7, with 7 bases fitting TRBD1. Germline lookup yields CDR1 MNHEY and CDR2 SMNVEV (reference sequence). The CDR3 covers 14 residues. J gave up 3 bases and V 6 bases, and 8 bases lay outside the gene matches. The CDR3 protein is CASRRTGRFYEQYF. The DNA for the CDR3 is TGTGCCAGCAGAAGGACAGGACGATTCTACGAGCAGTACTTC.

This rearrangement joins TRBV4-2 to TRBJ1-6; 10 nucleotides match TRBD1. Germline values: CDR1 LGHNA, CDR2 YNFKEQ. V lost 0 bases and J lost 7; bases outside the gene matches: 3. The CDR3 covers 16 residues. As DNA, the CDR3 is TGTGCCAGCAGCCAAGAGACGACAGGGGGCAATTCACCCCTCCACTTT. It is translated as CASSQETTGGNSPLHF.

The chain is built from TRBV11-3 and TRBJ2-1; a possible D gene is TRBD1 (6 bases). This CDR3 is built from 14 residues. V lost 5 bases and J 6 bases, leaving 14 bases between the germline ends. Germline CDR1 reads SGHNT; CDR2 reads YENEEA. CDR3 nucleotide sequence: TGTGCCAGCAGCCCAGACCCAGGGGCCAATGAGCAGTTCTTC. Residues: CASSPDPGANEQFF.

Of note for this clone: Other DNA sequences from this sample encode an identical CDR3 as well. The chain uses TRBV7-2 and TRBJ2-7, with D possibly matching TRBD1 (6 bases). The CDR3 has 13 amino acids. Between the trimmed V and J ends, which lost 4 bases and 3 bases, there was a span of 10 bases. Germline lookup yields CDR1 SGHTA and CDR2 FQGNSA. The DNA for the CDR3 is TGTGCCAGCAGCTCTTCACAGGGCTACGAGCAGTACTTC. As protein: CASSSSQGYEQYF.

This clone was counted only a few times. The V call is TRBV11-2, the J call TRBJ2-7; 10 positions match TRBD1. The CDR3 totals 16 residues. V gave up 4 bases and J gave up 4 bases; unmatched junction bases: 10. Germline V gene sequence: CDR1 SGHAT, CDR2 FQNNGV. The CDR3 bases are TGTGCCAGCAGCTACGGGGTACGGACAGGGGGATACGAGCAGTACTTC. This encodes CASSYGVRTGGYEQYF. The whole variable domain, remainder taken from reference TRBV11-2 and TRBJ2-7, is EAGVAQSPRYKIIEKRQSVAFWCNPISGHATLYWYQQILGQGPKLLIQFQNNGVVDDSQLPKDRFSAERLKGVDSTLKIQPAKLEDSAVYLCASSYGVRTGGYEQYFGPGTRLTVT.

CDR3 nucleotide sequence: TGTGCCAGCAGTTTAACGGGTCCAGGGTCGACTTACGAGCAGTACTTC. Its protein is CASSLTGPGSTYEQYF. This chain joins TRBV28 and TRBJ2-7; D possibly corresponds to TRBD1 (5 bases). The CDR3 runs to 16 residues. CDR1 is MDHEN, CDR2 SYDVKM, per germline. The V gene lost 2 bases and the J gene lost 4 bases, with 18 bases spanning the gap.

CDR3 DNA sequence: TGCGCCAGCAGTCCCACCGGGACTAGCGGGGGCGGTGGGGAGCAGTTCTTC. Encoded protein: CASSPTGTSGGGGEQFF. This sequence joins TRBV5-1 and TRBJ2-1; 14 bases are a match to TRBD2. CDR3 size: 17 residues. Germline lookup yields CDR1 SGHRS and CDR2 YFSETQ. V shed 5 bases, J shed 10 bases, and the junction held 14 bases outside the gene matches.

The chain joins TRBV7-3 to TRBJ1-6, with 8 bases fitting TRBD1. This CDR3 has 15 amino acids. J was trimmed by 10 bases and V by 1 base; bases with no gene match: 6. The germline CDR1 and CDR2 sequences are SGHTA and FQGTGA. In nucleotides, the CDR3 is TGTGCCAGCAGCTTAAGATCAGGGGGCGGGTCACCCCTCCACTTT. Translated: CASSLRSGGGSPLHF.

The V call is TRBV28, the J call TRBJ1-2, with D possibly matching TRBD1 (6 bases). CDR3 length equals 15 residues. Germline-derived CDR1 and CDR2 are MDHEN and SYDVKM. The V gene lost 5 bases and the J gene lost 4 bases, with 17 bases spanning the gap. The DNA of the CDR3 is TGTGCCAGCAGTCAGCCCACCCCCAGGGGCTATGGCTACACCTTC. Translated: CASSQPTPRGYGYTF.

V is TRBV28 and J is TRBJ2-5; 9 nucleotides align to TRBD2. V gave up 3 bases and J gave up 4 bases; unmatched junction bases: 6. The CDR3 totals 15 residues. The germline CDR1 and CDR2 sequences are MDHEN and SYDVKM. The CDR3 DNA sequence: TGTGCCAGCAGTTTTGGCGGGGGGGCCGGAGAGACCCAGTACTTC. Encoded protein: CASSFGGGAGETQYF.